One sample yielded the 23 T cell receptor beta chains listed below, sequenced in a study of response to subunit inactivated influenza vaccine. TCRdb recomputed calls from the RT-PCR reads with MiXCR, one row per CDR3 protein. This sample carries approximately 680,000 distinct CDR3 sequences, 15% to 17% of them seen once, and the ten largest clones take around a tenth. The sample was PBMCs from blood, taken 11 to 12 days after vaccination. These receptors came from a man in his forties or fifties who received an inactivated influenza vaccine.

This clonotype appeared many times. The chain recombines TRBV5-1 with TRBJ2-7; 10 bases align to TRBD1. There are 15 residues in the CDR3. Per the germline V gene, CDR1 is SGHRS and CDR2 is YFSETQ. After removal of 1 base from V and 4 bases from J, the junction contained 5 bases not matched to a gene. This chain's CDR3 is CASSLRGQGGYEQYF. The CDR3, as DNA: TGCGCCAGCAGCTTGCGTGGACAGGGGGGATACGAGCAGTACTTC.

This clonotype was seen only a few times. This sequence joins TRBV20-1 and TRBJ2-1; the D gene is possibly TRBD1 (5 bases). Per the germline V gene, CDR1 is DFQATT and CDR2 is SNEGSKA (reference sequence). This CDR3 has 17 amino acids. The germline V and J ends were trimmed by 0 bases and 0 bases, with 15 bases remaining between them. The CDR3 is CSARDSTGASSYNEQFF. The CDR3 DNA reads TGCAGTGCTAGAGATTCAACTGGGGCGAGCTCCTACAATGAGCAGTTCTTC.

The J gene is TRBJ2-7, the V gene TRBV28, with D hard to call. V lost 3 bases, J lost 3 bases, and 9 bases lay in between. The CDR3 runs 13 residues. Germline CDR1 is MDHEN and CDR2 is SYDVKM. The CDR3 is CASSLGNLYEQYF. DNA of the CDR3: TGTGCCAGCAGTTTGGGGAACCTCTACGAGCAGTACTTC. The variable domain in full, with the rest retrieved from reference TRBV28 and TRBJ2-7, is DVKVTQSSRYLVKRTGEKVFLECVQDMDHENMFWYRQDPGLGLRLIYFSYDVKMKEKGDIPEGYSVSREKKERFSLILESASTNQTSMYLCASSLGNLYEQYFGPGTRLTVT.

The chain joins TRBV6-1 to TRBJ2-2, with TRBD2 identical over 13 bases. Germline trimming cut 7 bases from V and 3 bases from J; bases unmatched to any gene: 5. The CDR3 has 16 amino acids. The germline V gene has CDR1 MNHNS and CDR2 SASEGT. The CDR3 nucleotides read TGTGCCAGCAATCCGGGACTAGCGGGGTACACCGGGGAGCTGTTTTTT. Translating it yields CASNPGLAGYTGELFF.

This clonotype has just a few counts. The chain carries TRBV6-5 and TRBJ2-2, with D tentatively TRBD2 (5 bases). Trimming pared 4 bases from V and 6 bases from J, leaving 15 bases between. In germline, CDR1 is MNHEY, CDR2 SVGAGI. The CDR3 consists of 15 residues. CDR3 loop: CASSSRLRVPGELFF. The CDR3 DNA follows: TGTGCCAGCAGTTCACGCTTGAGGGTCCCCGGGGAGCTGTTTTTT.

In its sample, this clonotype was seen a few times. The rearrangement links TRBV6-2 or TRBV6-3 to TRBJ2-1; 10 bases match TRBD2. Germline V gives CDR1 MNHEY, CDR2 SVGEGT. The CDR3 covers 16 residues. V dropped 4 bases and J dropped 10; count of bases not matched to a gene: 13. The CDR3 nucleotides read TGTGCCAGCAGTTGGGGACTAGCGTTTCCGGAGGAGGAGCAGTTCTTC. Translated: CASSWGLAFPEEEQFF.

Many counts were recorded for this clonotype. The genes are TRBV24-1 and TRBJ2-1, with D unclear. The V gene's germline CDR1 is KGHDR and CDR2 SFDVKD. The ends were cut back, 6 bases at V and 9 bases at J, with 8 bases in the middle. The CDR3 contains 11 residues. The chain's CDR3 is CATSLDGEQFF. CDR3 DNA: TGTGCCACCAGTTTAGACGGTGAGCAGTTCTTC.

This clonotype was observed a handful of times. The rearrangement uses TRBV7-9 and TRBJ1-1; TRBD1 matches at 7 bases. The ends lost 4 bases at V and 6 bases at J; junction bases unmatched: 5. Germline V gives CDR1 SEHNR, CDR2 FQNEAQ (reference sequence). CDR3 length: 13 residues. This chain's CDR3 is CASSWRGGSEAFF. The CDR3 nucleotides read TGTGCCAGCAGCTGGCGAGGGGGCTCTGAAGCTTTCTTT.

This clonotype was counted only a few times. V and J are TRBV29-1 and TRBJ2-1; possibly TRBD2 for D (6 bases). V dropped 0 bases and J dropped 8 bases, with 14 bases sitting between them. The germline V gene encodes CDR1 SQVTM and CDR2 ANQGSEA. This CDR3 spans 14 amino acids. CDR3 in amino acids: CSVEDRLDSHEQFF. The CDR3 nucleotides are TGCAGCGTTGAAGATCGACTAGATAGCCATGAGCAGTTCTTC.

The V call is TRBV20-1, the J call TRBJ2-7; 13 bases align to TRBD2. The J segment lost 6 bases and the V segment lost 4 bases, leaving 21 bases of the junction unmatched. CDR1 DFQATT and CDR2 SNEGSKA come from the germline V gene (reference sequence). The CDR3 is 19 residues long. CDR3 region: CSATKATPGLAGSLAEQYF. CDR3 bases: TGCAGTGCTACAAAGGCTACACCGGGACTAGCGGGATCCCTGGCCGAGCAGTACTTC.

The sample holds many counts of this clonotype. This rearrangement joins TRBV28 to TRBJ1-1; D not certain. The CDR3 sequence is 15 residues long. The V and J ends lost 2 bases and 0 bases respectively, with 10 bases between them. CDR1 MDHEN and CDR2 SYDVKM come from the germline V gene. The DNA for the CDR3 is TGTGCCAGCAGTTTAGTGCTGGGAATGAACACTGAAGCTTTCTTT. Protein product: CASSLVLGMNTEAFF.

The V gene is TRBV19, the J gene TRBJ2-5; D assignment may be TRBD1 or TRBD2 (5 bases each). The CDR3 has 17 amino acids. Trimming left V 1 base short and J 4 bases short, with 19 bases between. Per germline, CDR1 LNHDA and CDR2 SQIVND (reference sequence). The CDR3 is CASSIGGGQGVRETQYF. As DNA, the CDR3 is TGTGCCAGTAGTATAGGAGGAGGCCAGGGAGTACGAGAGACCCAGTACTTC.

This clonotype was observed a handful of times. The rearrangement uses TRBV24-1 and TRBJ2-5; D gene uncertain. The V end lost 2 bases, the J end lost 5 bases, and 11 bases lay between the germline ends. The CDR3 has 14 residues. The V gene's germline CDR1 is KGHDR and CDR2 SFDVKD. CDR3 sequence reads: CATSDYGPAETQYF. As DNA, the CDR3 is TGTGCCACCAGTGATTACGGGCCCGCGGAGACCCAGTACTTC.

This chain joins TRBV5-1 and TRBJ2-1, with D perhaps being TRBD1 or TRBD2 (5 bases each). The CDR3 length is 17 residues. V shed 3 bases and J shed 0 bases, with 16 bases lying between them. From germline, CDR1 is SGHRS and CDR2 YFSETQ. CDR3 sequence reads: CASSYIRLGDSYNEQFF. The CDR3 nucleotides read TGCGCCAGCAGCTATATTCGACTGGGGGACTCCTACAATGAGCAGTTCTTC.

The rearrangement joins TRBV4-2 to TRBJ2-7; 8 bases line up with TRBD1. CDR3 size: 15 residues. Germline loops: CDR1 LGHNA, CDR2 YNFKEQ. The J segment lost 1 base and the V segment lost 6 bases, leaving 8 bases of the junction unmatched. The CDR3 spells CASSGDRPLSYEQYF. CDR3 DNA: TGTGCCAGCAGTGGGGACAGGCCTCTTTCCTACGAGCAGTACTTC.

This clonotype showed up just a few times. The V and J genes are TRBV3-1 and TRBJ1-2; D gene unclear. Per germline, CDR1 LGHDT and CDR2 YNNKEL (reference sequence). The V gene lost 1 base and the J gene lost 3 bases, with 12 bases spanning the gap. The CDR3 has 15 amino acids. DNA for the CDR3: TGTGCCAGCAGCCAAGTCCCCGGGGTAGACTATGGCTACACCTTC. This codes for CASSQVPGVDYGYTF.

This rearrangement joins TRBV27 to TRBJ2-7, with 9 bases lining up with TRBD2. This CDR3 has 13 residues. CDR1 is MNHEY, CDR2 SMNVEV, per germline (reference sequence). Germline trimming cut 8 bases from V and 0 bases from J; bases unmatched to any gene: 2. Here the CDR3 DNA reads TGTGCCAGCCGGACTAGCGTCTCCTACGAGCAGTACTTC. Translating it yields CASRTSVSYEQYF.

This chain uses TRBV12-3 or TRBV12-4 with TRBJ1-3; the D is unclear. The CDR3 length is 16 residues. Trimming pared 2 bases from V and 0 bases from J, leaving 11 bases between. The CDR3 DNA reads as TGTGCCAGCAGTTTATTGGCCCCAGGCTCTGGAAACACCATATATTTT. Translating gives CASSLLAPGSGNTIYF.

This clonotype was seen a handful of times. The V call is TRBV24-1, the J call TRBJ1-2, with TRBD1 identical over 8 bases. The CDR3 covers 17 residues. Germline-derived CDR1 and CDR2 are KGHDR and SFDVKD. Germline trimming cut 4 bases from V and 5 bases from J; bases unmatched to any gene: 14. CDR3: CATSEGATDRGGYGYTF. CDR3 DNA sequence: TGTGCCACCAGTGAGGGTGCGACCGACAGGGGTGGATATGGCTACACCTTC.

At least ten counts were recorded for this clonotype. The rearrangement uses TRBV20-1 and TRBJ1-5; D unresolved. V lost 1 base and J 6 bases, leaving 7 bases between the germline ends. Germline CDR1 is DFQATT and CDR2 is SNEGSKA (reference sequence). The CDR3 spans 12 residues. The CDR3 here is CSARVGGQPQHF. The CDR3, as DNA: TGCAGTGCTAGAGTCGGTGGTCAGCCCCAGCATTTT.

This clonotype was seen a handful of times. The V call is TRBV15, the J call TRBJ1-5; unclear D gene. The CDR3 consists of 12 residues. V was pared by 7 bases and J by 1 base, with 5 bases between. The V gene's germline CDR1 is LNHNV and CDR2 YYDKDF (reference sequence). The CDR3 nucleotides are TGTGCCACCACAAGGAGCAATCAGCCCCAGCATTTT. Translating gives CATTRSNQPQHF.

The chain joins TRBV9 to TRBJ2-2; 7 positions match TRBD2. This CDR3 comprises 18 residues. V shed 4 bases, J shed 1 base, and the junction held 13 bases outside the gene matches. In germline, CDR1 is SGDLS, CDR2 YYNGEE. The CDR3 DNA reads TGTGCCAGCAGCCCCCCCACCGGGACTAAAGAGAACACCGGGGAGCTGTTTTTT. Residues: CASSPPTGTKENTGELFF.

Only one count was recorded for this clonotype. The chain has TRBV20-1 and TRBJ2-3; 9 nucleotides agree with TRBD2. CDR1 and CDR2 (germline): DFQATT, SNEGSKA (reference sequence). V trimming: 6 bases; J trimming: 5 bases; junction bases outside the gene matches: 9. The CDR3 length is 14 residues. DNA for the CDR3: TGCAGTGCCTCGATCGGACTAGCGATAGATACGCAGTATTTT. It yields the protein CSASIGLAIDTQYF.